Below are 14 T cell receptor beta chains sequenced from a single sample in a study of pediatric ulcerative colitis. Produced via immunoSEQ multiplex PCR; TCRdb's table is partial and in-frame only. There are 18,000 or so clones in the sample; just under 75% occur only once, and roughly 6.6% lies in the top ten. One to two pinch biopsies were taken from the rectum during colonoscopy. What was sequenced was gut tissue. These receptors all come from a boy aged 5-17 years with moderate ulcerative colitis.

With respect to this clone: Within the sample, other DNA sequences also encode this same CDR3. The chain links TRBV19 to TRBJ2-4; TRBD1 might be the D (5 bases). V was pared by 2 bases and J by 1 base, with 9 bases between. In germline, CDR1 is LNHDA, CDR2 SQIVND (reference sequence). This CDR3 is built from 15 residues. DNA for the CDR3: TGTGCCAGTAGTATACAGGGTGTGGCCAAAAACATTCAGTACTTC. Its protein product is CASSIQGVAKNIQYF.

V usage is TRBV6-6 and J usage is TRBJ2-5, with D possibly matching TRBD1 (6 bases). V lost 10 bases to trimming and J lost 4 bases, with 13 bases between them. The germline V gene encodes CDR1 MNHNY and CDR2 SVGAGI (reference sequence). CDR3 length equals 12 residues. The CDR3 sequence: CATGVGGETQYF. The CDR3 nucleotides read TGTGCCACCGGAGTAGGGGGAGAGACCCAGTACTTC.

The chain links TRBV7-6 to TRBJ1-3; D might be TRBD1 (5 bases). V was trimmed by 5 bases and J by 0 bases, leaving 8 bases between them. The CDR3 consists of 14 residues. The germline gives CDR1 SGHVS, CDR2 FNYEAQ. The CDR3 loop is CASSRDFSGNTIYF. In DNA, the CDR3 is TGTGCCAGCAGCAGGGACTTCTCTGGAAACACCATATATTTT.

A single count supports this clone. The chain joins TRBV5-1 to TRBJ1-2; D might be TRBD1 (6 bases). This CDR3 has 15 amino acids. V dropped 4 bases and J dropped 2 bases, with 15 bases sitting between them. Per the germline V gene, CDR1 is SGHRS and CDR2 is YFSETQ. CDR3 loop: CASSTSGVVNYGYTF. The DNA of the CDR3 is TGCGCCAGCAGCACATCAGGGGTGGTAAACTATGGCTACACCTTC. The variable domain in full, completed from reference TRBV5-1 and TRBJ1-2, reads KAGVTQTPRYLIKTRGQQVTLSCSPISGHRSVSWYQQTPGQGLQFLFEYFSETQRNKGNFPGRFSGRQFSNSRSEMNVSTLELGDSALYLCASSTSGVVNYGYTFGSGTRLTVV.

V and J are TRBV7-9 and TRBJ2-2, with 7 bases fitting TRBD2. The CDR3 has 16 amino acids. V shed 5 bases, J shed 2 bases, and the junction held 8 bases outside the gene matches. Per germline, CDR1 SEHNR and CDR2 FQNEAQ (reference sequence). DNA for the CDR3: TGTGCCAGCAGCCCCGACGGACTAGTAAACACCGGGGAGCTGTTTTTT. This translates into CASSPDGLVNTGELFF.

The chain combines TRBV21-1 with TRBJ1-4. TRBV21-1 corresponds to a pseudogene. CDR3 length equals 17 residues. CDR3 coding DNA: TGTGCCAGCAGCAAAGGTAGGGGTCGGGGGGCAAATGAAAAACTGTTTTTT. Translation: CASSKGRGRGANEKLFF.

This clone was counted a few times. The chain is built from TRBV2 and TRBJ1-2; D possibly corresponds to TRBD1 (6 bases). This CDR3 is 14 amino acids long. From germline, CDR1 is SNHLY and CDR2 FYNNEI. V shed 8 bases and J shed 4 bases, with 17 bases lying between them. As DNA, the CDR3 is TGTGCCAGCCCCCGAAGGGGGGAAGGCTATGGCTACACCTTC. Its translation is CASPRRGEGYGYTF.

There are a few counts of this clone. V and J are TRBV21-1 and TRBJ2-1; TRBD1, as called in the table, went unchecked against the DNA. TRBV21-1 is marked as a pseudogene. CDR3 length: 16 residues. The CDR3 DNA reads as TGTGCCCTCTGGAAGGGGGCACGGCCCTCCTACAATGAGCAGTTCTTC. Residues: CALWKGARPSYNEQFF.

In this sample, this clone is medium-sized (0.01 to 0.1%). The chain links TRBV5-6 to TRBJ1-6, with 7 bases aligning to TRBD1. The germline V gene encodes CDR1 SGHDT and CDR2 YYEEEE. Trimming took 0 bases from V and 10 from J; bases not matched to a gene: 10. The CDR3 sequence is 16 residues long. CDR3 coding DNA: TGTGCCAGCAGCTTGGGAGATACAGGGGTGGGATCACCCCTCCACTTT. This sequence encodes CASSLGDTGVGSPLHF.

The V and J genes are TRBV7-9 and TRBJ2-2; 10 bases are a match to TRBD2. Germline lookup yields CDR1 SEHNR and CDR2 FQNEAQ (reference sequence). With 5 bases clipped from V and 4 bases from J, the junction kept 4 bases outside the gene matches. This CDR3 comprises 15 residues. The CDR3 protein is CASSLRTSGTGELFF. The CDR3 nucleotides are TGTGCCAGCAGCCTGAGGACTAGCGGCACCGGGGAGCTGTTTTTT.

This clone came up a few times. The chain combines TRBV28 with TRBJ2-3; D ambiguous. This CDR3 spans 13 amino acids. Trimming removed 5 bases at V and 2 bases at J, with 8 bases between. Looked up from germline, CDR1 is MDHEN and CDR2 is SYDVKM. CDR3 nucleotide sequence: TGTGCCAGCAGTCCTCCAGCCACAGATACGCAGTATTTT. Translated: CASSPPATDTQYF.

This sequence joins TRBV5-1 and TRBJ1-2; 9 bases align to TRBD1. CDR1 is SGHRS and CDR2 is YFSETQ in the germline V gene. CDR3 length equals 16 residues. V gave up 2 bases and J gave up 7 bases; unmatched junction bases: 12. CDR3 sequence (DNA): TGCGCCAGCAGCTTACCCGGACAGGGGAGAGGGAGTGGCTACACCTTC. Protein product: CASSLPGQGRGSGYTF.

This chain joins TRBV14 and TRBJ2-7; D may correspond to TRBD1 or TRBD2 (6 bases each). Trimming cost V 0 bases and J 5 bases, with 11 bases left between them. CDR1 is SGHDN, CDR2 FVKESK, per germline. The CDR3 covers 14 residues. The CDR3 DNA reads TGTGCCAGCAGCCAAGATCTAGGGGGGCACGAGCAGTACTTC. It is translated as CASSQDLGGHEQYF.

This chain connects TRBV19 to TRBJ2-3, with D hard to call. CDR1 is LNHDA and CDR2 is SQIVND in the germline V gene (reference sequence). V was pared by 0 bases and J by 0 bases, with 7 bases between. CDR3 length: 15 amino acids. This chain's CDR3 is CASSIDTRSTDTQYF. CDR3 nucleotide sequence: TGTGCCAGTAGTATAGACACGAGGAGCACAGATACGCAGTATTTT.